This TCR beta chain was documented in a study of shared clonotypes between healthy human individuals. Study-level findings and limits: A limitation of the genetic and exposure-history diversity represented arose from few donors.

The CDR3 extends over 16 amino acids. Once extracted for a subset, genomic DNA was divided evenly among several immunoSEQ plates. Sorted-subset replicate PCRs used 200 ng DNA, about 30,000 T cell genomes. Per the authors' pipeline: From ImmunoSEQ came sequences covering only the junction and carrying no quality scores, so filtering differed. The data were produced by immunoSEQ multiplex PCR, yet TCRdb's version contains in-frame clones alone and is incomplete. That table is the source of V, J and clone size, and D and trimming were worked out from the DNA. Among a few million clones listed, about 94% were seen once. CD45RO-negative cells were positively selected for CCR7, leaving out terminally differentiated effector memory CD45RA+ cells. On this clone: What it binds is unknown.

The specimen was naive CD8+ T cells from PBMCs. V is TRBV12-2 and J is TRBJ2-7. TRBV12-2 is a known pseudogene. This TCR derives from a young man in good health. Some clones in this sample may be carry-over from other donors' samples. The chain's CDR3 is CASRLARSRGSYEQYF. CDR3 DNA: TGTGCAAGTCGCTTAGCGAGGTCGAGGGGCTCCTACGAGCAGTACTTC.